The TCR beta chain under discussion was sequenced for a study of blood T cell repertoires in COVID-19. The wider study: Samples taken during acute and convalescent COVID-19 were collected in the United States, Italy and Spain.

The germline V gene encodes CDR1 LGHDT and CDR2 YNNKEL (reference sequence). Trimming pared 8 bases from V and 1 base from J, leaving 9 bases between. CDR3 length: 13 amino acids. Only in-frame clones appear in the TCRdb table, and some are missing; sequencing was by immunoSEQ multiplex PCR. The profile shows hundreds of thousands of clones, around 87% of them singletons. Specimen: peripheral blood. This receptor was taken from a woman in her forties or fifties who had recovered from COVID-19. This chain links TRBV3-1 (or the pseudogene TRBV3-2) with TRBJ2-1, with a tentative D call TRBD2 (5 bases). The CDR3 reads CASHSASYNEQFF. The CDR3 DNA follows: TGTGCCAGCCATAGCGCATCCTACAATGAGCAGTTCTTC.